This T cell receptor beta chain was identified in a study of immune heterogeneity within non-small cell lung tumors. Study information: In total, the tumors were 4 squamous cell carcinomas, roughly ten non-squamous carcinomas and 1 not otherwise specified. The study, taken as a whole, reports: The high-frequency T-cell receptor beta clonotypes mostly did not match up between individual patients. The correlation between local T-cell clonality and local tumor mutational burden was positive, moderate in strength and statistically significant, with R 0.3 to 0.35.

The TCR beta CDR3 region underwent multiplex PCR amplification with 32 V and 13 J primers. A single record per CDR3 protein comes from TCRdb applying MiXCR to the multiplex PCR reads. The table shows about 5,600 distinct CDR3 sequences, with less than 20% occurring only once. Per sample, around 0.55 ug of bulk tumor genomic DNA was the template used. Multiple biopsies spaced far apart were taken from each primary tumor during surgery. Patients underwent curative surgery for untreated, newly diagnosed non-small cell lung cancer. CDR1 KGHSH and CDR2 LQKENI come from the germline V gene. The CDR3 contains 12 residues. Trimming took 4 bases from V and 0 from J, leaving 3 bases between them. By proportion, this clonotype is medium-sized. The antigen is undetermined.

Material for sequencing was lung tumor tissue. The rearrangement uses TRBV18 and TRBJ2-5; the D is unclear. The clonotype was recovered from a man in his forties or fifties with non-small cell lung cancer. Here the CDR3 reads CASSLYQETQYF. The DNA for the CDR3 is TGTGCCAGCTCACTGTACCAAGAGACCCAGTACTTC.